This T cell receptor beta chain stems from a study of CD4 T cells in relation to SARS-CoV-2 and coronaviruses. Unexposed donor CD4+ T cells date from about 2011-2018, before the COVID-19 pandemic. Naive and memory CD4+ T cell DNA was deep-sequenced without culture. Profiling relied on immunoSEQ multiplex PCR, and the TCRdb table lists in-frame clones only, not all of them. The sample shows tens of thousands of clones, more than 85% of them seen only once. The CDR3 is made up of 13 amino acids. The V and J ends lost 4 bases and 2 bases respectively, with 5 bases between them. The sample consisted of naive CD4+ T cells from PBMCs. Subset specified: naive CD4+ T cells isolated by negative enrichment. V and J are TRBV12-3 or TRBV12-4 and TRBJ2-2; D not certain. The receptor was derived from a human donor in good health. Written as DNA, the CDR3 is TGTGCCAGCAGTTCCCAAAACACCGGGGAGCTGTTTTTT. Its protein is CASSSQNTGELFF.